This paragraph reports one TCR beta chain. The antigen is unknown. Unique molecular identifiers featured in each of the TCR beta cDNA libraries. TCRdb processed the PCR reads anew with MiXCR; each CDR3 protein has one entry. The sample carries about 820,000 distinct CDR3 sequences, under 70% recorded once. The data were taken from a study of post-analysis software for immune sequencing data. The CDR3 length is 14 residues. V lost 6 bases, J lost 0 bases, and 8 bases stayed unmatched. CDR1 is DFQATT and CDR2 is SNEGSKA in the germline V gene (reference sequence). Study outcomes and limitations: Normalized Chao1 diversity was significantly reduced in patients versus controls. Five or six TRBV segments, TRBV5-6, TRBV5-1 and TRBV20-1 among them, were found more frequent in patients than controls.

The sequenced sample consisted of blood. This chain uses TRBV20-1 with TRBJ2-7, with 7 bases lining up with TRBD2. This receptor was taken from a girl under 18 with multiple sclerosis. The CDR3 nucleotides are TGCAGTGCCAAATCGGGGGGAAGCTCCTACGAGCAGTACTTC. Translating gives CSAKSGGSSYEQYF.